Shown below are 11 T cell receptor beta chains from a single sample sequenced in a study of blood T cells in healthy people across ages. PCR was performed a second time for roughly 7 to 12 cycles using a sample-barcoded 5' primer and a J-beta primer mix. TCRdb passed the 5' RACE reads through MiXCR, listing each CDR3 protein once. This table holds fewer than 900,000 distinct CDR3 sequences, roughly two fifths found once. The sample consisted of blood. All receptors derive from an older woman in good health.

The J gene is TRBJ2-5, the V gene TRBV10-3; the D call may be TRBD1 or TRBD2 (6 bases each). The CDR3 runs to 13 residues. Germline V CDR1 and CDR2: ENHRY, SYGVKD. V gave up 3 bases and J gave up 4 bases, with 9 bases separating them. The CDR3 nucleotides are TGTGCCATCAGTGAAGGGGGGTCAGAGACCCAGTACTTC. Translated, it gives CAISEGGSETQYF.

There are a few counts of this clonotype. The rearrangement links TRBV5-1 to TRBJ2-2, with 7 bases identical to TRBD1. This CDR3 is built from 16 residues. The germline V gene encodes CDR1 SGHRS and CDR2 YFSETQ. The V and J ends lost 0 bases and 2 bases, in that order; junction bases with no gene match: 4. The CDR3 loop reads CASSLEGTENTGELFF. CDR3 sequence (DNA): TGCGCCAGCAGCTTGGAAGGGACAGAAAACACCGGGGAGCTGTTTTTT.

J is TRBJ2-1 and V is TRBV7-2; no clear D. Near its end, the DNA agrees better with TRBJ2-7, so the J call may be wrong. Germline values: CDR1 SGHTA, CDR2 FQGNSA. This CDR3 is built from 15 residues. CDR3 coding DNA: TGTGCCAGCAGCTTATGGGGTAGCTCCAACAATGAGCAGTACTTC. Residues: CASSLWGSSNNEQYF.

This clonotype was seen a few times. The chain joins TRBV6-6 to TRBJ1-4; weak D call: TRBD1 (5 bases). The V end was cut by 6 bases, the J end by 8 bases, with 19 bases between. Per the germline V gene, CDR1 is MNHNY and CDR2 is SVGAGI (reference sequence). This CDR3 region has 15 residues. CDR3 in amino acids: CASSQGWGSQEKLFF. The CDR3 region has the DNA TGTGCCAGCAGCCAAGGGTGGGGCTCCCAAGAAAAACTGTTTTTT.

This clonotype turned up a few times. The chain has TRBV11-2 and TRBJ2-5, with D uncertain. Germline V lookup: CDR1 SGHAT, CDR2 FQNNGV. V gave up 2 bases and J gave up 1 base, with 5 bases separating them. The CDR3 totals 13 residues. CDR3 nucleotide sequence: TGTGCCAGCAGCTTAAACTTCCAAGAGACCCAGTACTTC. This gives the protein CASSLNFQETQYF.

This clonotype was counted a single time. A read error may produce the germline difference seen at one junction end. The V call is TRBV20-1, the J call TRBJ1-1, with D possibly being TRBD1 (5 bases). This CDR3 region has 14 residues. CDR1 is DFQATT and CDR2 is SNEGSKA in the germline V gene (reference sequence). This CDR3 is CSVRGVLESSEAFF. CDR3 nucleotides: TGCAGTGTTAGAGGGGTTTTGGAAAGTTCTGAAGCTTTCTTT.

J is TRBJ2-3 and V is TRBV20-1; no firm D call. With 0 bases removed from V and 0 bases from J, the gap between germline ends came to 4 bases. The CDR3 runs 13 residues. The V gene's germline CDR1 is DFQATT and CDR2 SNEGSKA (reference sequence). The CDR3 spells CSARDDSTDTQYF. CDR3 DNA: TGCAGTGCTAGAGATGACAGCACAGATACGCAGTATTTT.

This clonotype has just a few counts. The V call is TRBV7-2, the J call TRBJ2-7; 8 bases fit TRBD1. Germline assignment: CDR1 SGHTA and CDR2 FQGNSA. The CDR3 is 14 residues long. J gave up 6 bases and V 6 bases, and 10 bases lay outside the gene matches. CDR3 in amino acids: CASSKERTGSEQYF. CDR3 sequence (DNA): TGTGCCAGCAGTAAAGAGAGGACAGGGTCCGAGCAGTACTTC. Full variable domain (rest looked up from reference TRBV7-2 and TRBJ2-7): GAGVSQSPSNKVTEKGKDVELRCDPISGHTALYWYRQSLGQGLEFLIYFQGNSAPDKSGLPSDRFSAERTGGSVSTLTIQRTQQEDSAVYLCASSKERTGSEQYFGPGTRLTVT.

The chain carries TRBV20-1 and TRBJ2-3; D may be TRBD2 (5 bases). Trimming took 6 bases from V and 0 from J, leaving 19 bases between them. This CDR3 has 16 residues. Looked up from germline, CDR1 is DFQATT and CDR2 is SNEGSKA (reference sequence). In DNA, the CDR3 is TGCAGTGCCCCAACCCCACGGGGTCTAAGCACAGATACGCAGTATTTT. Amino acids: CSAPTPRGLSTDTQYF.

The chain employs TRBV11-2 and TRBJ2-4; no clear D gene. Trimming took off 4 bases at V and 0 bases at J, with 13 bases between the two ends. CDR3 size: 16 residues. CDR1 is SGHAT and CDR2 is FQNNGV in the germline V gene. The CDR3 reads CASSSYINLAKNIQYF. The CDR3, as DNA: TGTGCCAGCAGCTCATACATAAACCTAGCCAAAAACATTCAGTACTTC.

This clonotype was counted at least ten times. The CDR3 loop is CASSAGRFLEQFF. CDR3 coding DNA: TGTGCCAGCAGCGCGGGACGGTTCCTTGAGCAGTTCTTC. V gene TRBV7-2 combines with J gene TRBJ2-1, with D possibly being TRBD2 (6 bases). This CDR3 contains 13 residues. V dropped 5 bases and J dropped 9 bases, with 14 bases sitting between them. CDR1 and CDR2 (germline): SGHTA, FQGNSA.